A single sample is the source of the 16 T cell receptor beta chains below, sequenced in a study of identical twins. TCRdb recomputed calls from the 5' RACE reads with MiXCR, one row per CDR3 protein. Of under 20,000 distinct CDR3 sequences listed, roughly 69% were seen once; the top ten hold approximately 6%. Sample: memory (CD45RO+) T cells sorted from blood. The origin of the receptors is a woman aged 18-29 years in good health. This table probably holds off-target reads from a library built for another chain.

V and J are TRBV23-1 and TRBJ2-7, with 8 bases matching TRBD1. TRBV23-1 is known as an ORF, though its function is uncertain. This CDR3 has 18 amino acids. Trimming cost V 5 bases and J 0 bases; bases outside gene matches: 15. CDR3 region: CASSSPGQEVPRSYEQYF. In DNA, the CDR3 is TGCGCCAGCAGTTCTCCGGGACAGGAAGTTCCCCGCTCCTACGAGCAGTACTTC.

Details on this clonotype: The junction differs from germline at one of its ends, possibly a read error. The chain employs TRBV18 and TRBJ2-6; 7 bases match TRBD1. The germline gives CDR1 KGHSH, CDR2 LQKENI. CDR3 length: 17 amino acids. This CDR3 is CASSLLPDRAGVNVLTF. Written as DNA, the CDR3 is TGTGCCAGCTCACTCCTACCCGACAGGGCTGGGGTCAACGTCCTGACTTTC.

This clonotype has just one count. This chain connects TRBV7-2 to TRBJ2-2; 10 bases fit TRBD2. CDR3 length equals 16 residues. V shed 5 bases and J 5 bases; nucleotides not matched to a gene: 8. Germline assignment: CDR1 SGHTA and CDR2 FQGNSA. In DNA, the CDR3 is TGTGCCAGCAGCCCCAAGGGACTAGCGTTGACCGGGGAGCTGTTTTTT. It yields the protein CASSPKGLALTGELFF.

V and J are TRBV6-1 and TRBJ2-3; D is perhaps TRBD1 (5 bases). Looked up from germline, CDR1 is MNHNS and CDR2 is SASEGT. Trimming shortened V by 4 bases and J by 2 bases, and 13 bases separated the two germline ends. The CDR3 loop spans 15 amino acids. The CDR3 region has the DNA TGTGCCAGCAGTGCCAACAGGCAGTCCACAGATACGCAGTATTTT. Protein: CASSANRQSTDTQYF.

The genes are TRBV2 and TRBJ2-1, with a possible D match to TRBD2 (6 bases). Looked up from germline, CDR1 is SNHLY and CDR2 is FYNNEI. This CDR3 is built from 16 residues. V dropped 3 bases and J dropped 5 bases, with 17 bases sitting between them. The CDR3 sequence is CASSERRAGCNNEQFF. CDR3 bases: TGTGCCAGCAGTGAGAGGAGGGCAGGGTGTAACAATGAGCAGTTCTTC.

The gene calls are TRBV7-9 and TRBJ1-5; TRBD1 aligns across 8 bases. Trimming removed 6 bases from V and 4 bases from J; junction bases left unmatched: 8. The V gene's germline CDR1 is SEHNR and CDR2 FQNEAQ (reference sequence). The CDR3 extends over 15 amino acids. CDR3: CASSFGQGHNQPQHF. The CDR3 DNA follows: TGTGCCAGCAGTTTCGGACAGGGTCATAATCAGCCCCAGCATTTT. The whole variable domain, remainder taken from reference TRBV7-9 and TRBJ1-5, is DTGVSQNPRHKITKRGQNVTFRCDPISEHNRLYWYRQTLGQGPEFLTYFQNEAQLEKSRLLSDRFSAERPKGSFSTLEIQRTEQGDSAMYLCASSFGQGHNQPQHFGDGTRLSIL.

This chain joins TRBV4-3 and TRBJ2-7, with D uncertain. The germline V gene encodes CDR1 LGHNA and CDR2 YSLEER. V lost 8 bases, J lost 3 bases, and 14 bases lay in between. This CDR3 spans 13 amino acids. The DNA for the CDR3 is TGCGCCAGCGCTGGCAGGTCCCTCTACGAGCAGTACTTC. Translated: CASAGRSLYEQYF.

The gene calls are TRBV5-1 and TRBJ2-4; perhaps TRBD2 as D (6 bases). Germline V gives CDR1 SGHRS, CDR2 YFSETQ. The CDR3 loop spans 16 amino acids. Trimming took off 0 bases at V and 0 bases at J, with 10 bases between the two ends. CDR3: CASSLGTTLAKNIQYF. DNA of the CDR3: TGCGCCAGCAGCTTGGGGACTACACTAGCCAAAAACATTCAGTACTTC. The variable domain in full, with the rest retrieved from reference TRBV5-1 and TRBJ2-4, is KAGVTQTPRYLIKTRGQQVTLSCSPISGHRSVSWYQQTPGQGLQFLFEYFSETQRNKGNFPGRFSGRQFSNSRSEMNVSTLELGDSALYLCASSLGTTLAKNIQYFGAGTRLSVL.

This clonotype is deemed medium-sized (0.01 to 0.1%). The chain employs TRBV7-2 and TRBJ1-1; tentatively, D is TRBD1 (6 bases). This CDR3 is 14 amino acids long. Between the trimmed V and J ends, which lost 7 bases and 6 bases, there was a span of 18 bases. Germline CDR1 is SGHTA and CDR2 is FQGNSA. The CDR3 DNA is TGTGCCAGCAACCTACAGGGCGGTTTCGCTGAAGCTTTCTTT. Amino acids: CASNLQGGFAEAFF.

Turning to this clonotype: This sequence may be a read error, since a much larger clone differs from it by one base. The V and J genes are TRBV2 and TRBJ1-1; no definite D call. The germline V and J ends were trimmed by 9 bases and 1 base, with 12 bases remaining between them. The CDR3 has 13 residues. The germline CDR1 and CDR2 sequences are SNHLY and FYNNEI. CDR3 bases: TGTGCCAGAATTTTGGCGAGGAACACTGAAGCTTTCTTT. Translation gives CARILARNTEAFF.

This clonotype turned up a few times. The genes are TRBV21-1 and TRBJ2-1; the table's D call, TRBD2, has no DNA check behind it. TRBV21-1 constitutes a pseudogene. The CDR3 totals 16 residues. CDR3 amino acids: CASSRAGTSGRNEQFF. DNA for the CDR3: TGTGCCAGCAGCAGAGCCGGGACTAGCGGGAGGAATGAGCAGTTCTTC.

This clonotype appeared once. The chain is built from TRBV23-1 and TRBJ2-7; D is unresolved. TRBV23-1 qualifies as an ORF whose function is uncertain. V lost 0 bases and J 4 bases, leaving 19 bases between the germline ends. The length of the CDR3 is 17 residues. DNA for the CDR3: TGCGCCAGCAGTCAATCGTGGCGGTGGAAGAGTTCTTACGAGCAGTACTTC. Translating gives CASSQSWRWKSSYEQYF.

This clonotype has just one count. The V gene is TRBV7-2, the J gene TRBJ2-3; D perhaps matches TRBD1 (5 bases). The CDR3 spans 14 residues. Trimming shortened V by 7 bases and J by 0 bases, and 11 bases separated the two germline ends. Germline V gene data show CDR1 as SGHTA and CDR2 as FQGNSA. CDR3 nucleotide sequence: TGTGCCAGCAAGGGGCAATCGAGCACAGATACGCAGTATTTT. It codes for CASKGQSSTDTQYF.

This chain links TRBV15 with TRBJ1-1; D is unclear. In germline, CDR1 is LNHNV, CDR2 YYDKDF (reference sequence). The CDR3 runs to 13 residues. Trimming cost V 0 bases and J 5 bases, with 7 bases left between them. CDR3 region: CATSRDPRTEAFF. DNA of the CDR3: TGTGCCACCAGCAGAGATCCACGGACTGAAGCTTTCTTT. The full variable domain, in which reference TRBV15 and TRBJ1-1 provide the parts outside the CDR3, is DAMVIQNPRYQVTQFGKPVTLSCSQTLNHNVMYWYQQKSSQAPKLLFHYYDKDFNNEADTPDNFQSRRPNTSFCFLDIRSPGLGDTAMYLCATSRDPRTEAFFGQGTRLTVV.

The rearrangement uses TRBV20-1 and TRBJ2-1, with D unclear. Germline values: CDR1 DFQATT, CDR2 SNEGSKA (reference sequence). CDR3 length: 11 amino acids. V was clipped by 4 bases and J by 6 bases, with 7 bases between them. The CDR3 DNA is TGCAGTGCTACCCCTTCCAATGAGCAGTTCTTC. Amino acids: CSATPSNEQFF.

The rearrangement links TRBV6-2 or TRBV6-3 to TRBJ2-2, with D perhaps being TRBD1 or TRBD2 (5 bases each). Germline V gene lookup returns CDR1 MNHEY and CDR2 SVGEGT. The CDR3 consists of 17 residues. Trimming left V 2 bases short and J 1 base short, with 14 bases between. The CDR3 region has the DNA TGTGCCAGCAGTTACCTCGGGGCTAGCCTGAACACCGGGGAGCTGTTTTTT. This codes for CASSYLGASLNTGELFF.